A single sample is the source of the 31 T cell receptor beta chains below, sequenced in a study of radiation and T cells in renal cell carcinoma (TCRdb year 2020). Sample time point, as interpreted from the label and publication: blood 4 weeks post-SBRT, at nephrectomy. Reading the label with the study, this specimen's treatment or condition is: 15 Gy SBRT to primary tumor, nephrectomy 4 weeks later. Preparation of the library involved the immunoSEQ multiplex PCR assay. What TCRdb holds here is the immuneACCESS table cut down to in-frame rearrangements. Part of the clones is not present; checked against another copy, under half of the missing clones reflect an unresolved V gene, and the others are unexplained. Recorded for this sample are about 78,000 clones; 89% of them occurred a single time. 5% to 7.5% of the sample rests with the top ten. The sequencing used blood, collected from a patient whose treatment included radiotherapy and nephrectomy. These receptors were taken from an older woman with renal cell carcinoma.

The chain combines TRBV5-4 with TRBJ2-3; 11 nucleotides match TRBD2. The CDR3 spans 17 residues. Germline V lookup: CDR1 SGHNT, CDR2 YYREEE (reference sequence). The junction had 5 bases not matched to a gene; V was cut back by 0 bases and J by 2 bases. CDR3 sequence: CASSLGVAGGLTDTQYF. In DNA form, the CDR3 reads TGTGCCAGCAGCTTGGGAGTAGCGGGGGGGCTCACAGATACGCAGTATTTT. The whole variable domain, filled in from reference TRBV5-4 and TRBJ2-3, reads ETGVTQSPTHLIKTRGQQVTLRCSSQSGHNTVSWYQQALGQGPQFIFQYYREEENGRGNFPPRFSGLQFPNYSSELNVNALELDDSALYLCASSLGVAGGLTDTQYFGPGTRLTVL.

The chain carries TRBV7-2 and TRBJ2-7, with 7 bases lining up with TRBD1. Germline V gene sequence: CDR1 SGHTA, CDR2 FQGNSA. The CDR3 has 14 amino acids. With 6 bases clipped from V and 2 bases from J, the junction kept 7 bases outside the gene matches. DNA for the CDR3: TGTGCCAGCAGTCCAAGGACAGGTCCCTACGAGCAGTACTTC. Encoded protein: CASSPRTGPYEQYF. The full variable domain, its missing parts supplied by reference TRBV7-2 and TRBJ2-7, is GAGVSQSPSNKVTEKGKDVELRCDPISGHTALYWYRQSLGQGLEFLIYFQGNSAPDKSGLPSDRFSAERTGGSVSTLTIQRTQQEDSAVYLCASSPRTGPYEQYFGPGTRLTVT.

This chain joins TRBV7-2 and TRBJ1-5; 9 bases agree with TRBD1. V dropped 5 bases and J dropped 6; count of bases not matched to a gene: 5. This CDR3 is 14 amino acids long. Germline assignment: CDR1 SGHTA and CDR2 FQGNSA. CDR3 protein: CASSMTGGRQPQHF. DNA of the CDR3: TGTGCCAGCAGCATGACAGGGGGGCGTCAGCCCCAGCATTTT.

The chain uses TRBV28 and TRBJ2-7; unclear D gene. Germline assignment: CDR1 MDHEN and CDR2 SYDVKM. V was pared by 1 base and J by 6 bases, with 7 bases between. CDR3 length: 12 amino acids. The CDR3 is CASSLSGPEQYF. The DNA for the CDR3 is TGTGCCAGCAGTTTATCCGGGCCCGAGCAGTACTTC.

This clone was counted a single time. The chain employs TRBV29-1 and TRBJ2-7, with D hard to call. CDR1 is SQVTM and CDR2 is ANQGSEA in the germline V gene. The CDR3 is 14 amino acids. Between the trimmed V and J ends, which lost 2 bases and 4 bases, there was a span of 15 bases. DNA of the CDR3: TGCAGCGTTGAAAAGGGCCCAGCTCCATACGAGCAGTACTTC. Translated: CSVEKGPAPYEQYF.

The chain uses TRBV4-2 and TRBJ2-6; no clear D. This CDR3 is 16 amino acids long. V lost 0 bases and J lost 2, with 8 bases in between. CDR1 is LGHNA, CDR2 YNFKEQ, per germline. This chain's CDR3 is CASSQDRYPGANVLTF. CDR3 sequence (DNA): TGTGCCAGCAGCCAAGACAGATATCCTGGGGCCAACGTCCTGACTTTC.

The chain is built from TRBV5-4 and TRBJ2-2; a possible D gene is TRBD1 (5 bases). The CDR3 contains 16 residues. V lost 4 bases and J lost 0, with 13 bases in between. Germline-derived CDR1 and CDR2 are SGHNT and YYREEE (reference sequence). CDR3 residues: CASSGQGSPNTGELFF. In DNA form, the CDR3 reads TGTGCCAGCAGCGGCCAGGGATCCCCGAACACCGGGGAGCTGTTTTTT.

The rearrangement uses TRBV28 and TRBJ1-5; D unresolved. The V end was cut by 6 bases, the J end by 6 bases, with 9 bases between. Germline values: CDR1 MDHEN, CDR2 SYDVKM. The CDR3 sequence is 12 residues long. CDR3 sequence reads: CASSASSQPQHF. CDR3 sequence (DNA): TGTGCCAGCAGCGCGAGTAGTCAGCCCCAGCATTTT.

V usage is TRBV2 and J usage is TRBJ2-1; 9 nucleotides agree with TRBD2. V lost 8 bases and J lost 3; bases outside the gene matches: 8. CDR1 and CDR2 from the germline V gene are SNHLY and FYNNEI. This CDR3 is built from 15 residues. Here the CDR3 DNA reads TGTGCCAGCCTCTTAGCGGGGGTTTTCTACAATGAGCAGTTCTTC. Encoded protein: CASLLAGVFYNEQFF.

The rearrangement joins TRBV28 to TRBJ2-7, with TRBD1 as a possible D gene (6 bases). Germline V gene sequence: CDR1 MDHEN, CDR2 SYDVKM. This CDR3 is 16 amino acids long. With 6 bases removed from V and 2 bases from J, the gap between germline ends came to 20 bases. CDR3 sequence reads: CASRPADSRAPYEQYF. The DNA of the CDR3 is TGTGCCAGCAGACCCGCGGACAGTCGGGCCCCCTACGAGCAGTACTTC.

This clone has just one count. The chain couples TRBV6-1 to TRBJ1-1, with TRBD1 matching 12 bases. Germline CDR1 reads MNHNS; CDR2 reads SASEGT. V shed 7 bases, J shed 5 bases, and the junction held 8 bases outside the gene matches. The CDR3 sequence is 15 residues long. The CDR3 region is CASIGDRGRWTEAFF. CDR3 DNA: TGTGCCAGCATTGGGGACAGGGGGCGATGGACTGAAGCTTTCTTT.

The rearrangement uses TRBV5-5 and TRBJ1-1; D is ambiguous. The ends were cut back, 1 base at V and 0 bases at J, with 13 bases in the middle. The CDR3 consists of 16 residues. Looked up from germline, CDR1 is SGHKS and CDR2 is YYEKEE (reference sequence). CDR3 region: CASSLNPLTLNTEAFF. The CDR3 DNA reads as TGTGCCAGCAGCTTGAATCCACTGACATTGAACACTGAAGCTTTCTTT. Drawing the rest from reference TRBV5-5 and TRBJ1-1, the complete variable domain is DAGVTQSPTHLIKTRGQQVTLRCSPISGHKSVSWYQQVLGQGPQFIFQYYEKEERGRGNFPDRFSARQFPNYSSELNVNALLLGDSALYLCASSLNPLTLNTEAFFGQGTRLTVV.

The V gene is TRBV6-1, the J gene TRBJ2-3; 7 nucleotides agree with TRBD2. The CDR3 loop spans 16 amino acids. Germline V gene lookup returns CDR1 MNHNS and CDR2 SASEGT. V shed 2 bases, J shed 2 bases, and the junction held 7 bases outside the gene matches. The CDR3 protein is CASSESMRGTTDTQYF. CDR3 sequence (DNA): TGTGCCAGCAGTGAATCTATGCGGGGGACCACAGATACGCAGTATTTT.

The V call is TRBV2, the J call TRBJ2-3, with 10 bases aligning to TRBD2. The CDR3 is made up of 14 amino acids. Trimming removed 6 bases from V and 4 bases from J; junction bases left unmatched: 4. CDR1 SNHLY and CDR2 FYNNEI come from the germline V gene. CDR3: CASSQRGGADTQYF. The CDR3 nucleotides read TGTGCCAGCAGCCAGCGGGGGGGGGCAGATACGCAGTATTTT.

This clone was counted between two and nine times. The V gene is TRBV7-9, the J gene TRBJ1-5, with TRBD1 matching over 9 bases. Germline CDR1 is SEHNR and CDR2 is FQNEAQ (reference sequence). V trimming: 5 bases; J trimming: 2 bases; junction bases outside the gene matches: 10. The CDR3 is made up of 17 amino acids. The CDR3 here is CASSAGTGSGGNQPQHF. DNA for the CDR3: TGTGCCAGCAGCGCCGGGACAGGGTCAGGGGGCAATCAGCCCCAGCATTTT.

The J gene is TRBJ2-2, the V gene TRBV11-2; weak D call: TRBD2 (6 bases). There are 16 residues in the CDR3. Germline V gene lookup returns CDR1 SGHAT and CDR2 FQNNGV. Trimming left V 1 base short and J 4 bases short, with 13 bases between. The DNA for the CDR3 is TGTGCCAGCAGCTTAGTCGGAGGGCTCTCCACCGGGGAGCTGTTTTTT. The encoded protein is CASSLVGGLSTGELFF. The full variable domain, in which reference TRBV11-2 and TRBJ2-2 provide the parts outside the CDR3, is EAGVAQSPRYKIIEKRQSVAFWCNPISGHATLYWYQQILGQGPKLLIQFQNNGVVDDSQLPKDRFSAERLKGVDSTLKIQPAKLEDSAVYLCASSLVGGLSTGELFFGEGSRLTVL.

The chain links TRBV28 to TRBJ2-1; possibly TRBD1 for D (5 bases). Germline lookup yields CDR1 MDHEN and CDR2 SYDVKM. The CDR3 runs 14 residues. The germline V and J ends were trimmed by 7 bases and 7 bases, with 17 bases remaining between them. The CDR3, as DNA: TGTGCCAGCAATCCCGGACAATGGTTGAATGAGCAGTTCTTC. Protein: CASNPGQWLNEQFF.

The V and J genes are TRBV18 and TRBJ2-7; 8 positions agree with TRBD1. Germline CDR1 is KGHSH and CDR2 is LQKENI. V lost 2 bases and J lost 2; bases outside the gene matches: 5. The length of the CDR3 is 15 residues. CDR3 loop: CASSPFQGAAYEQYF. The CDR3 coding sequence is TGTGCCAGCTCACCATTTCAGGGGGCGGCCTACGAGCAGTACTTC.

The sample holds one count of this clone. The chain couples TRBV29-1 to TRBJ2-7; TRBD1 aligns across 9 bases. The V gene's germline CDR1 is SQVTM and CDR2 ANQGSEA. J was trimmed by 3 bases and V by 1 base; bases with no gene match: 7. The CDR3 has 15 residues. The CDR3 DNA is TGCAGCGTTGAAGGGGGTTGGACAGGGGACTACGAGCAGTACTTC. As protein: CSVEGGWTGDYEQYF.

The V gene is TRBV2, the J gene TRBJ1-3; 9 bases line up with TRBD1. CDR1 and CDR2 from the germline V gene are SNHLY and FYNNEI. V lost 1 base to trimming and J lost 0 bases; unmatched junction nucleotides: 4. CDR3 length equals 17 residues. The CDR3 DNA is TGTGCCAGCAGTGAAGGCGCGGGACAGGGCTCTGGAAACACCATATATTTT. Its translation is CASSEGAGQGSGNTIYF.

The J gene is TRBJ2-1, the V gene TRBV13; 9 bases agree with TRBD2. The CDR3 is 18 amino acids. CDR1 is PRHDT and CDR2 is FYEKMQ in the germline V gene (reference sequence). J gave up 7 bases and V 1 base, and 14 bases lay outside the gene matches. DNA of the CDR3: TGTGCCAGCAGCTTAGATTTAGGCGGGGGGGTGTTCGGGAATGAGCAGTTCTTC. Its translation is CASSLDLGGGVFGNEQFF. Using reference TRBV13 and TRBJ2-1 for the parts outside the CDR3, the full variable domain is AAGVIQSPRHLIKEKRETATLKCYPIPRHDTVYWYQQGPGQDPQFLISFYEKMQSDKGSIPDRFSAQQFSDYHSELNMSSLELGDSALYFCASSLDLGGGVFGNEQFFGPGTRLTVL.

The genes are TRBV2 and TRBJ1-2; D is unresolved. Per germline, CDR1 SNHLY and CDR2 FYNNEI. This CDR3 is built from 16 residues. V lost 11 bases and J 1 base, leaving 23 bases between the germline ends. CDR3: CARLGSVGSNNYGYTF. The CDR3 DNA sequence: TGTGCCCGCTTGGGTTCGGTTGGCAGTAATAACTATGGCTACACCTTC.

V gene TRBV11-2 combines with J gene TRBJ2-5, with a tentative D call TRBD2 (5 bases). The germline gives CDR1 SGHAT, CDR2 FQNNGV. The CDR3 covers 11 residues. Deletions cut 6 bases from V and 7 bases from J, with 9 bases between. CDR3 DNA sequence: TGTGCCAGCAGTCAAGAGGGGACCCAGTACTTC. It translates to CASSQEGTQYF.

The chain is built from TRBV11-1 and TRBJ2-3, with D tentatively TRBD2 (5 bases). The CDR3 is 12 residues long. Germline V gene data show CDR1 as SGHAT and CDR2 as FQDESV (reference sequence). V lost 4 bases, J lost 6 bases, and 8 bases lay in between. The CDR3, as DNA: TGTGCCAGCAGCTCTCCGGGGGATACGCAGTATTTT. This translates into CASSSPGDTQYF.

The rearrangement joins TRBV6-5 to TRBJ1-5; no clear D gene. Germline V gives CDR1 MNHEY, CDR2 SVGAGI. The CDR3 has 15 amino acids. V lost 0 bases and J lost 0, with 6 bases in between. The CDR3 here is CASSYSGNSNQPQHF. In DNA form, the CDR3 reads TGTGCCAGCAGTTACTCAGGAAATAGCAATCAGCCCCAGCATTTT.

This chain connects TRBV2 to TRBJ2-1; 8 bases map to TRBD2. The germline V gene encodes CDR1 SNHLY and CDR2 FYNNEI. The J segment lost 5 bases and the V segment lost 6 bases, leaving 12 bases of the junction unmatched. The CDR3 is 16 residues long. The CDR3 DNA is TGTGCCAGCAGGGGGGGAGCGGGGGCCGCGAACAATGAGCAGTTCTTC. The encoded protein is CASRGGAGAANNEQFF.

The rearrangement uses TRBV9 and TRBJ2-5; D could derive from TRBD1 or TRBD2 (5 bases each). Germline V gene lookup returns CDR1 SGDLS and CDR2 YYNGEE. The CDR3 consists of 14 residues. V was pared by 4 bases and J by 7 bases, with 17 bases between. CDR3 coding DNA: TGTGCCAGCAGCCCCATTCGGGGCGTAGGGACCCAGTACTTC. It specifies CASSPIRGVGTQYF.

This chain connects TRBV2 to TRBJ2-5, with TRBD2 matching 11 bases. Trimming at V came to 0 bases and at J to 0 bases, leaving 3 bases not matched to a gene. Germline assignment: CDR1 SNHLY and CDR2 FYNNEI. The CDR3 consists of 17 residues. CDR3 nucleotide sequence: TGTGCCAGCAGTGAAGCTTCTAGCGGGGGGTACCAAGAGACCCAGTACTTC. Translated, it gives CASSEASSGGYQETQYF.

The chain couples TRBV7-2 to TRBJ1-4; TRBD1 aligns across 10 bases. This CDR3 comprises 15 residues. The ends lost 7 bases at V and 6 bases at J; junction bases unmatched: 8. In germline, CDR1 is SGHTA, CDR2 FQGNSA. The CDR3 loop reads CASTQGGTGDEKLFF. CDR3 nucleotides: TGTGCCAGCACCCAGGGCGGGACAGGGGATGAAAAACTGTTTTTT.

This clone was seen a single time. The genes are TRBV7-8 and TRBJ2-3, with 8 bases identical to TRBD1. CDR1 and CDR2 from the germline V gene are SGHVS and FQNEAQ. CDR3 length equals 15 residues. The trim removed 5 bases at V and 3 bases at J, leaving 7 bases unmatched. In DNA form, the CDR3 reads TGTGCCAGCAGCATTGACAGGGGAGGAACAGATACGCAGTATTTT. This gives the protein CASSIDRGGTDTQYF. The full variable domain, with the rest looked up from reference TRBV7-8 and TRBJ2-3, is GAGVSQSPRYKVAKRGQDVALRCDPISGHVSLFWYQQALGQGPEFLTYFQNEAQLDKSGLPSDRFFAERPEGSVSTLKIQRTQQEDSAVYLCASSIDRGGTDTQYFGPGTRLTVL.

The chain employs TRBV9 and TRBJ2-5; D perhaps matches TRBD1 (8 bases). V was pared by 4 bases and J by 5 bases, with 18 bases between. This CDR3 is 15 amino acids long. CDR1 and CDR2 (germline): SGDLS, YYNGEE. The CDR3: CASSPRTGRGETQYF. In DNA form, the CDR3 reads TGTGCCAGCAGCCCCCGGACAGGGAGGGGGGAGACCCAGTACTTC.